Listed below are T cell receptor beta chains from one sample, sequenced in a study of blood T cell repertoires in COVID-19. Generated by immunoSEQ multiplex PCR, the TCRdb table keeps only in-frame clones and is missing some. Seen here are about 120,000 clones, about 81% observed once, and the top ten hold more than 3%. Source material: peripheral blood. These receptors all come from a woman aged 45-65 years with acute or convalescent COVID-19. The conserved cysteine and the conserved F or W are not part of the CDR3 here.

TRBV10-3,TRBJ2-2,ATSGTGDTGELF
TRBV5-1,TRBJ1-5,ASSSSPGSNQPQH
TRBV20-1,TRBJ2-1,SASSSATIYNEQF
TRBV18,TRBJ1-1,ASSPEGPGGVTEAF
TRBV3-1/TRBV3-2,TRBJ1-5,ASSPQGTAGSKPQH
TRBV3-1/TRBV3-2,TRBJ1-2,ASSPRDSTNGYT
TRBV18,TRBJ1-5,ASSPLDEEPQH
TRBV5-1,TRBJ2-2,ASQGARDTGELF
TRBV5-5,TRBJ1-2,ASSPFQGHGYT
TRBV12-3/TRBV12-4,TRBJ1-2,ASSLASNYGYT
TRBV10-3,TRBJ2-2,AISKGQGAGELF
TRBV28,TRBJ1-2,ASSSAGTGGAYGYT
TRBV3-1/TRBV3-2,TRBJ1-2,ASSSRDRGNYGYT
TRBV10-1,TRBJ2-5,ASSDSRDIQETQY
TRBV6-1,TRBJ1-2,ASSERGGPSPSYT
TRBV3-1/TRBV3-2,TRBJ2-2,ASSQWTSGGPGSTGELF
TRBV2,TRBJ2-1,ASRTGEITGNEQF
TRBV11-2,TRBJ2-7,ASSFHLAGAGYEQY
TRBV29-1,TRBJ2-5,SGTGGQETQY
TRBV7-7,TRBJ2-1,ASSPGLAGAYNEQF
TRBV4-1,TRBJ1-4,ASSQEGGNEKLF
TRBV18,TRBJ1-1,ASSYSGGNTEAF
TRBV7-9,TRBJ2-1,ASSLVGGANNEQF
TRBV28,TRBJ1-5,ASRRGTGKGEH
TRBV27,TRBJ2-5,ASSYGTVWY
TRBV5-1,TRBJ2-2,ASSLEWANTGELF
TRBV9,TRBJ1-1,ASSLGTETEAF
TRBV24-1,TRBJ2-1,ATSGGTAYNEQF
TRBV7-3,TRBJ2-1,ASSLLGLAGDNEQF
TRBV5-1,TRBJ2-2,ASSRGTAGELF
TRBV19,TRBJ1-2,ASSFRTGGLGYT
TRBV7-8,TRBJ1-2,ASSFAGNYGYT
TRBV10-2,TRBJ2-7,ASLSGGAYEQY
TRBV7-9,TRBJ1-5,ASSAPGRSNQPQH
TRBV19,TRBJ2-1,ASSIAPQGNEQF
TRBV20-1,TRBJ1-4,SASGPPGQGRYEKLF
TRBV2,TRBJ2-1,ARPIAGSFNEQF